This T cell receptor beta chain is drawn from a study of shared clonotypes between healthy human individuals. At the level of the study: The composition of the donors was a couple of women and a few men aged 18 to 49. CD4 naive and memory got three plates each, CD8 naive two, CD8 memory one.

Produced via immunoSEQ multiplex PCR; TCRdb's table is partial and in-frame only. The sample has some 2.4 million clones, more than 85% seen once; the top ten hold approximately 0.37%. The study, taken as a whole, reports: Naive subsets typically showed greater estimated richness than memory subsets. Rarefaction revealed incomplete sorted-subset sequencing despite large depth.

Turning to this clone: No antigen is known for it.

This sequence was found in a man between 18 and 29 years old in good health. Some clones in this sample may be carry-over from other donors' samples. Sequenced input: naive CD4+ T cells from PBMCs. Noted subset: CD45RA+ positively selected.

The CDR3 reads CATPRTGVTEAFF. The CDR3 nucleotides are TGTGCCACCCCACGGACAGGGGTCACTGAAGCTTTCTTT. V gene TRBV21-1 combines with J gene TRBJ1-1; no check of the table's D call, TRBD1, against the DNA was made. TRBV21-1 is a pseudogene locus. This CDR3 comprises 13 residues.